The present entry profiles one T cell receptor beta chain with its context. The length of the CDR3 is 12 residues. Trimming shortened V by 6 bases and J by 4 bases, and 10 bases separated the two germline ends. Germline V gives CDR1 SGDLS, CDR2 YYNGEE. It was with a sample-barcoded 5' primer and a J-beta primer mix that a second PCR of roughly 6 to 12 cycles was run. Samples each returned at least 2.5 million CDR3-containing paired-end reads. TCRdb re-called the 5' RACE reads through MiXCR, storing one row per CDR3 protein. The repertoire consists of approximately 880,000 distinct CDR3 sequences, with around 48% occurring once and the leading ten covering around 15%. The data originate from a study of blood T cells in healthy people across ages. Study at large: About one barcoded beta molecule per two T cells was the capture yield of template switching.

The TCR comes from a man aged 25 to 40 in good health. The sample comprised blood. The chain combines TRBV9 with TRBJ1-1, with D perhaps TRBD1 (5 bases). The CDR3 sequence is CASTGDGTEAFF. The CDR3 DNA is TGTGCCAGCACGGGGGACGGCACTGAAGCTTTCTTT. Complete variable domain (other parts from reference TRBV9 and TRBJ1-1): DSGVTQTPKHLITATGQRVTLRCSPRSGDLSVYWYQQSLDQGLQFLIQYYNGEERAKGNILERFSAQQFPDLHSELNLSSLELGDSALYFCASTGDGTEAFFGQGTRLTVV.